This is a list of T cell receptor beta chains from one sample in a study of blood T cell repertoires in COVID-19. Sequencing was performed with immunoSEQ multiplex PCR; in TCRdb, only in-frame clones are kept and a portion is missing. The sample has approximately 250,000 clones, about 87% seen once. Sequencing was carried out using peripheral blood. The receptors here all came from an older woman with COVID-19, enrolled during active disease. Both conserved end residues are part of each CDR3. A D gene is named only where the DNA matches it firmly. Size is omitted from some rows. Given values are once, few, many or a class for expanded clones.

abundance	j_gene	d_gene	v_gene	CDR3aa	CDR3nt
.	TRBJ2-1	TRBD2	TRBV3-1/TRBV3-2	CASSQAVREGEQFF	TGTGCCAGCAGCCAAGCAGTCCGGGAGGGTGAGCAGTTCTTC
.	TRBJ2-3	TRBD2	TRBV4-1	CASSRPGLAGGNGTDTQYF	TGCGCCAGCAGCCGACCGGGACTAGCGGGAGGGAACGGCACAGATACGCAGTATTTT
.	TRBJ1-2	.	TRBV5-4	CASSQDRNYGYTF	TGTGCCAGCAGCCAAGACAGGAACTATGGCTACACCTTC
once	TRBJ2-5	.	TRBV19	CASSIVTGQQETQYF	TGTGCCAGTAGTATAGTAACCGGACAGCAAGAGACCCAGTACTTC
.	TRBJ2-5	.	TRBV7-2	CASSLFGGSQETQYF	TGTGCCAGCAGCTTATTTGGAGGGTCCCAAGAGACCCAGTACTTC
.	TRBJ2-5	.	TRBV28	CASSTPDSRETQYF	TGTGCCAGCAGTACCCCGGATAGCCGAGAGACCCAGTACTTC
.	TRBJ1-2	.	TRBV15	CATSFISSGEHYGYTF	TGTGCCACCAGCTTCATATCTTCGGGGGAGCACTATGGCTACACCTTC
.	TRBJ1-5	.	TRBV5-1	CASSSPGVSNQPQHF	TGCGCCAGCAGCTCCCCAGGTGTTAGCAATCAGCCCCAGCATTTT
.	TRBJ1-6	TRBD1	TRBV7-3	CASSNRGGSPLHF	TGTGCCAGCAGTAACAGGGGCGGCTCACCCCTCCACTTT
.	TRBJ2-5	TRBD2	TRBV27	CASSLLAEGETQYF	TGTGCCAGCAGTTTACTAGCGGAAGGGGAGACCCAGTACTTC
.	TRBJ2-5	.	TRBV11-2	CASSDTGQSRWTQYF	TGTGCCAGCAGCGACACCGGACAGTCGCGGTGGACCCAGTACTTC
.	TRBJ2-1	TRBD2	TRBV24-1	CATSPSGRKNNEQFF	TGTGCCACCTCGCCTAGCGGGAGAAAGAACAATGAGCAGTTCTTC
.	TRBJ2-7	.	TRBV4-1	CASSQVPVDEQYF	TGCGCCAGCAGCCAAGTCCCGGTGGACGAGCAGTACTTC
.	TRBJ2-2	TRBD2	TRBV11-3	CASSGRLAGTSTGELFF	TGTGCCAGCAGCGGTCGACTAGCGGGGACCTCCACCGGGGAGCTGTTTTTT
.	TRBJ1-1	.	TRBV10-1	CASGRGPNEAFF	TGCGCCAGCGGTCGCGGTCCAAATGAAGCTTTCTTT
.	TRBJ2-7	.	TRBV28	CASSPVKGDGPYEQYF	TGTGCCAGCAGTCCTGTTAAGGGGGACGGGCCCTACGAGCAGTACTTC
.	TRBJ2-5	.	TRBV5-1	CASSAVAAQETQYF	TGCGCCAGCAGCGCTGTAGCGGCCCAAGAGACCCAGTACTTC
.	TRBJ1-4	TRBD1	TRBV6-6	CASRRTGRREKLFF	TGTGCCAGCAGACGGACAGGGAGGCGTGAAAAACTGTTTTTT
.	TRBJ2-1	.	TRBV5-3	CARRAEETRHYNEQFF	TGTGCCAGAAGGGCGGAAGAGACTAGACACTACAATGAGCAGTTCTTC
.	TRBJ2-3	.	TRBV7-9	CASSRLTGGTDTQYF	TGTGCCAGCAGCCGCCTTACCGGAGGCACAGATACGCAGTATTTT
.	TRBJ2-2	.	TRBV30	CAWSPGGGELFF	TGTGCCTGGAGTCCCGGGGGTGGGGAGCTGTTTTTT
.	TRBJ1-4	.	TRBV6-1	CASSARVARGYEKLFF	TGTGCCAGCAGTGCCCGGGTCGCCCGAGGGTATGAAAAACTGTTTTTT
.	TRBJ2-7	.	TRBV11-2	CASSLVGPQAGEQYF	TGTGCCAGCAGCTTAGTTGGCCCCCAGGCTGGGGAGCAGTACTTC
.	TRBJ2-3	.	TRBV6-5	CASSYGGMVTDTQYF	TGTGCCAGCAGTTACGGCGGGATGGTCACAGATACGCAGTATTTT
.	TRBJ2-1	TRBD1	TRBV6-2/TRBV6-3	CASSPGTGSYNEQFF	TGTGCCAGCAGTCCCGGGACAGGGTCGTACAATGAGCAGTTCTTC
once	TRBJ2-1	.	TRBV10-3	CAMSVAGWNEQFF	TGTGCCATGAGTGTTGCGGGTTGGAATGAGCAGTTCTTC
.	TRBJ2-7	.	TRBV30	CAWSAVYEQYF	TGTGCCTGGAGCGCAGTTTACGAGCAGTACTTC
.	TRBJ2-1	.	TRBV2	CASRVTTLLDEQFF	TGTGCCAGCAGGGTGACTACCCTTCTGGATGAGCAGTTCTTC
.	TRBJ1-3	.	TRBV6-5	CASSYDRAVAGNTIYF	TGTGCCAGCAGTTACGACCGAGCGGTCGCAGGAAACACCATATATTTT
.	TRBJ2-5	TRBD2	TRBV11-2	CASSPKGLAGRETQYF	TGTGCCAGCAGCCCTAAGGGGCTAGCGGGACGGGAGACCCAGTACTTC
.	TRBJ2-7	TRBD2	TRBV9	CASSVGESSGRRLSSYEQYF	TGTGCCAGCAGCGTAGGGGAATCTAGCGGGAGACGGTTAAGCTCCTACGAGCAGTACTTC
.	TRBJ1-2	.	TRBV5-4	CASSLGQPFDYGYTF	TGTGCCAGCAGCTTGGGACAGCCTTTTGACTATGGCTACACCTTC
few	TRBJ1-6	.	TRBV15	CATSRGRGDGRVNNSPLHF	TGTGCCACCAGCAGAGGAAGGGGCGACGGAAGGGTGAATAATTCACCCCTCCACTTT
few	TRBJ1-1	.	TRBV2	CASSDGGAGNTEAFF	TGTGCCAGCAGTGACGGAGGGGCGGGGAACACTGAAGCTTTCTTT
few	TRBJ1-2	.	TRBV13	CASSRGARDYGYTF	TGTGCCAGCAGCCGGGGGGCGCGGGACTATGGCTACACCTTC
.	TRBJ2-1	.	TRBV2	CASTQGGYNEQFF	TGTGCCAGCACTCAGGGAGGCTACAATGAGCAGTTCTTC
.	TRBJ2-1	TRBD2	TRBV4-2	CASSQRTSGFNEQFF	TGTGCCAGCAGCCAGAGGACTAGCGGATTCAATGAGCAGTTCTTC
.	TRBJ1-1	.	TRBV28	CASTVRAAGAFF	TGTGCCAGCACTGTGAGGGCGGCGGGAGCTTTCTTT
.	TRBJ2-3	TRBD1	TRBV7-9	CASRIAGGAADTQYF	TGTGCCAGCAGAATAGCAGGGGGCGCCGCAGATACGCAGTATTTT
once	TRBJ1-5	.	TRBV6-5	CASSRLEPQHF	TGTGCCAGCAGTCGCTTAGAGCCCCAGCATTTT